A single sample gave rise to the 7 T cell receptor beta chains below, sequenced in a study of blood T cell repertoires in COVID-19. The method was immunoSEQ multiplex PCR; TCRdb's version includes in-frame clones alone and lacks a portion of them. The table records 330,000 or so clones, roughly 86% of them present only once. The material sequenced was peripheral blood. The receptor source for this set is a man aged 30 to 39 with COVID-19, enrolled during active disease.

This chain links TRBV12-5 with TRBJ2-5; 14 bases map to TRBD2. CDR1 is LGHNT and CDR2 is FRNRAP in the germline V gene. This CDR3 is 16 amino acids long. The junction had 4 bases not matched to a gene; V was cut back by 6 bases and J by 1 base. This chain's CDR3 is CASGGLAGGIQETQYF. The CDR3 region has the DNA TGTGCTAGTGGAGGACTAGCGGGGGGCATCCAAGAGACCCAGTACTTC.

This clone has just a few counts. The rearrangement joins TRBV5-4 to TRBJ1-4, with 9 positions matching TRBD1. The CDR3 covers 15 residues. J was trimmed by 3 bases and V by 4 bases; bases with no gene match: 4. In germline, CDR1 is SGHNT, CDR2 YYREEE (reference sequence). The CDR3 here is CASSQRTGANEKLFF. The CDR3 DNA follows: TGTGCCAGCAGCCAACGGACAGGGGCTAATGAAAAACTGTTTTTT.

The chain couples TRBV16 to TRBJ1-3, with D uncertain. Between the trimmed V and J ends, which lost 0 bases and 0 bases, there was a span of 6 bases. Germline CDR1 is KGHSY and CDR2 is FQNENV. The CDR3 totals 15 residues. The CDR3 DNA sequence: TGTGCCAGCAGCCAATCTCAGGCCTCTGGAAACACCATATATTTT. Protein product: CASSQSQASGNTIYF.

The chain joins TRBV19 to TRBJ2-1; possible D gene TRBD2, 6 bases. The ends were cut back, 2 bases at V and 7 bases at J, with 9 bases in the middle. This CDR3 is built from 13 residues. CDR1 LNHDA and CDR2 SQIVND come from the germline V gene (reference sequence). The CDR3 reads CASSITGTNEQFF. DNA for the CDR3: TGTGCCAGTAGTATAACTGGGACTAATGAGCAGTTCTTC.

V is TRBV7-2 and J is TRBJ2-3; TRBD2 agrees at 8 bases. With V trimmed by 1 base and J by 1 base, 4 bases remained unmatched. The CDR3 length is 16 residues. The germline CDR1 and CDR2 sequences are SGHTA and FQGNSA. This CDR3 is CASSLGPAGGTDTQYF. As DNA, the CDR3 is TGTGCCAGCAGCTTAGGGCCAGCGGGGGGCACAGATACGCAGTATTTT.

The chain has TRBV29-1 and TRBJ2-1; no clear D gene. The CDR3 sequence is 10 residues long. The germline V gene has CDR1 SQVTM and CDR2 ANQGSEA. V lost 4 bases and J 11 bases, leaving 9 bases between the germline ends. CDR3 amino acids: CSVGHSQQFF. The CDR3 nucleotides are TGCAGCGTTGGACACTCACAGCAGTTCTTC.

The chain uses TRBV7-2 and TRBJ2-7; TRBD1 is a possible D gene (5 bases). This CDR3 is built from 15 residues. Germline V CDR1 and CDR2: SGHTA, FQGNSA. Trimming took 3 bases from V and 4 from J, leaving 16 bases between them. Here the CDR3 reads CASSFLPMGRYEQYF. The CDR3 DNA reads TGTGCCAGCAGCTTCCTCCCGATGGGGCGATACGAGCAGTACTTC.